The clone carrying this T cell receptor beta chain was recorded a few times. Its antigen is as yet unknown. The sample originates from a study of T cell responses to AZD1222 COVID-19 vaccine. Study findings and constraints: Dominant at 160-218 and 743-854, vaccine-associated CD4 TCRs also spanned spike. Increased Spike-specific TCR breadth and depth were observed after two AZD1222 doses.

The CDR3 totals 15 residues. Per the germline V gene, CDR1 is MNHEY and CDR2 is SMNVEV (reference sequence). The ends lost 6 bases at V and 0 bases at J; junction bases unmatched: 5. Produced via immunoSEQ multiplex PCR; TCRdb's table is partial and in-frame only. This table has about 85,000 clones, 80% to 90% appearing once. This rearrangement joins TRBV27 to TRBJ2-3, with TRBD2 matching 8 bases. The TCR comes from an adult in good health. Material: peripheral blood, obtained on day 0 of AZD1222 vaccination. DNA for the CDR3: TGTGCCAGCAGCCGTAGCGGGACTAGCACAGATACGCAGTATTTT. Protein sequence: CASSRSGTSTDTQYF.